The rows below give T cell receptor beta chains drawn from one sample of a study of neoadjuvant anti-PD-1 for oral cavity cancer. Produced via immunoSEQ multiplex PCR; TCRdb's table is partial and in-frame only. This sample has about 62,000 clones; 65% to 80% occur once, and the top ten carry just over 2.5%. This sample comprised PBMCs, obtained before nivolumab (anti-PD-1) treatment. These receptors all come from a person aged 35 to 85 with oral cavity squamous cell carcinoma. CDR3s include the opening cysteine and the closing phenylalanine or tryptophan. The D gene is left open where the match is weak. Clone size appears in some rows only: once, few, many, or a class for an expanded clone.

clone size | J gene | V gene | D gene | CDR3 length | CDR3 DNA | CDR3 protein
once | TRBJ1-2 | TRBV27 | - | 14 | TGTGCCAGCAGTTTATCTGGGGGGCACTATGGCTACACCTTC | CASSLSGGHYGYTF
- | TRBJ2-7 | TRBV27 | TRBD1 | 15 | TGTGCCAGCAGCGGGTCGGGACAGGGAGAAGACGAGCAGTACTTC | CASSGSGQGEDEQYF
- | TRBJ2-1 | TRBV11-2 | - | 13 | TGTGCCAGCAGCTTCGGCCTACGGAATGAGCAGTTCTTC | CASSFGLRNEQFF
few | TRBJ1-2 | TRBV15 | TRBD1 | 13 | TGTGCCACCAGCAGTGACAGGGGATATGGCTACACCTTC | CATSSDRGYGYTF
- | TRBJ2-7 | TRBV7-9 | - | 16 | TGTGCCAGCAGTTTGGGGGCCGCCACTCGCTTCTACGAGCAGTACTTC | CASSLGAATRFYEQYF
- | TRBJ1-1 | TRBV7-9 | - | 14 | TGTGCCAGCAGCCCCAGGGGCGCGAACACTGAAGCTTTCTTT | CASSPRGANTEAFF
- | TRBJ2-7 | TRBV25-1 | - | 18 | TGTGCCAGCAGTGATACCGGGTGGGACTCGCGGATGGGGGACGAGCAGTACTTC | CASSDTGWDSRMGDEQYF
few | TRBJ1-1 | TRBV19 | - | 12 | TGTGCCAGTAGCCCGACGGGAACTGAAGCTTTCTTT | CASSPTGTEAFF
- | TRBJ2-5 | TRBV29-1 | - | 10 | TGCAGCGTTCGACTGGAGACCCAGTACTTC | CSVRLETQYF
once | TRBJ2-1 | TRBV7-6 | TRBD2 | 14 | TGTGCCAGCAGCTTGGCCGGGACTAGCAATGAGCAGTTCTTC | CASSLAGTSNEQFF
- | TRBJ2-3 | TRBV11-3 | - | 12 | TGTGCCAGCAGCCTAGAGGCAGATACGCAGTATTTT | CASSLEADTQYF
- | TRBJ2-1 | TRBV18 | TRBD2 | 14 | TGTGCCAGCTCAACGGGGCGGGGGAAGGATGAGCAGTTCTTC | CASSTGRGKDEQFF
many | TRBJ1-2 | TRBV19 | - | 15 | TGTGCCAGTAGTATAAATTCCAGGGCGGGAGGTGGCTACACCTTC | CASSINSRAGGGYTF
- | TRBJ2-1 | TRBV19 | TRBD2 | 15 | TGTGCCAGTAGTACCCTATTAGGGACTAGTTATGAGCAGTTCTTC | CASSTLLGTSYEQFF
- | TRBJ1-6 | TRBV5-4 | TRBD1 | 16 | TGTGCCAGCAGCTCAGGGGGGCCGACCTATAATTCACCCCTCCACTTT | CASSSGGPTYNSPLHF
- | TRBJ1-5 | TRBV7-2 | - | 15 | TGTGCCAGCAGCTTAGGTAGGGGTAGCAATCAGCCCCAGCATTTT | CASSLGRGSNQPQHF
once | TRBJ2-3 | TRBV2 | TRBD2 | 15 | TGTGCCGTAGGGAGGGCCATAGTTAGCACAGATACGCAGTATTTT | CAVGRAIVSTDTQYF
- | TRBJ2-7 | TRBV4-1 | - | 14 | TGCGCCAGCAGCCCCTGGGGAGGAGGGAACGAGCAGTACTTC | CASSPWGGGNEQYF
- | TRBJ1-5 | TRBV6-1 | TRBD1 | 15 | TGTGCCAGCAGTGAGGCAGGGGGAGGCAATCAGCCCCAGCATTTT | CASSEAGGGNQPQHF
- | TRBJ1-5 | TRBV2 | TRBD1 | 15 | TGTGCCAGCAGAGTCAGGGGGGGAAGCAATCAGCCCCAGCATTTT | CASRVRGGSNQPQHF
- | TRBJ2-1 | TRBV28 | - | 15 | TGTGCCAGCAGTTCCGGCGGGACCCCAGAGTATGAGCAGTTCTTC | CASSSGGTPEYEQFF
- | TRBJ2-1 | TRBV5-1 | TRBD2 | 17 | TGCGCCAGCAGCTCCCTCGGTAGCGGGGGGGCCTACAATGAGCAGTTCTTC | CASSSLGSGGAYNEQFF
- | TRBJ2-3 | TRBV10-1 | - | 16 | TGCGCCAGCAGTGAGTCGGCCTTGGGGCGGGCAGATACGCAGTATTTT | CASSESALGRADTQYF
- | TRBJ2-1 | TRBV29-1 | - | 14 | TGCAGCGTCCGACTAGGGGGGTCCTACAATGAGCAGTTCTTC | CSVRLGGSYNEQFF
- | TRBJ1-2 | TRBV30 | - | 14 | TGTGCCTGGACTGTGGGACAAGGAACGGCCTCCTACACCTTC | CAWTVGQGTASYTF
- | TRBJ1-1 | TRBV7-2 | - | 13 | TGTGCCAGCAGCGCCCACCGGGGCACTGAAGCTTTCTTT | CASSAHRGTEAFF
once | TRBJ1-1 | TRBV28 | - | 15 | TGTGCCAGCAGTACCTTAGCAACAGGTCTCTATGAAGCTTTCTTT | CASSTLATGLYEAFF
- | TRBJ2-7 | TRBV11-2 | TRBD2 | 15 | TGTGCCAGCAGTGATTGGGGCGGGGGACCCTACGAGCAGTACTTC | CASSDWGGGPYEQYF
- | TRBJ2-3 | TRBV9 | - | 13 | TGTGCCAGCAGCGGGTTAAGAACAGATACGCAGTATTTT | CASSGLRTDTQYF
- | TRBJ1-6 | TRBV28 | - | 15 | TGTGCCAGCAGTTTCACTGGGAGCGGGAATTCACCCCTCCACTTT | CASSFTGSGNSPLHF
- | TRBJ2-2 | TRBV27 | - | 15 | TGTGCCAGCAGTTTGGGAACCCTGAACACCGGGGAGCTGTTTTTT | CASSLGTLNTGELFF
once | TRBJ1-4 | TRBV5-1 | - | 14 | TGCGCCAGCAGCTTGGGGACGGAGAATGAAAAACTGTTTTTT | CASSLGTENEKLFF
- | TRBJ2-3 | TRBV2 | TRBD2 | 16 | TGTGCCAGCAGATTAAGGACTAGCGGGAGGGCAGATACGCAGTATTTT | CASRLRTSGRADTQYF
- | TRBJ2-5 | TRBV5-1 | TRBD1 | 17 | TGCGCCAGCAGCTTGGCCGGACTAAGGACAGGGCAAGAGACCCAGTACTTC | CASSLAGLRTGQETQYF
- | TRBJ1-6 | TRBV13 | - | 16 | TGTGCCAGCAGCTACAACAGGGTAGTGGGTAATTCACCCCTCCACTTT | CASSYNRVVGNSPLHF
few | TRBJ2-1 | TRBV14 | TRBD2 | 15 | TGTGCCAGCAGCCAAAGCGGGGGGGCGGGAAATGAGCAGTTCTTC | CASSQSGGAGNEQFF
- | TRBJ1-6 | TRBV27 | - | 16 | TGTGCCAGCAGTTTTCAGGGAACCGATTTAAATTCACCCCTCCACTTT | CASSFQGTDLNSPLHF
- | TRBJ1-5 | TRBV19 | - | 16 | TGTGCCAGTAGTCGCCCCCAGGTATCTAGCAATCAGCCCCAGCATTTT | CASSRPQVSSNQPQHF
- | TRBJ1-1 | TRBV25-1 | - | 13 | TGTGCCAGCAGATGGGGGGAGAACACTGAAGCTTTCTTT | CASRWGENTEAFF
- | TRBJ2-3 | TRBV15 | TRBD2 | 15 | TGTGCCACCAGCACTCGAGCGGGGGGCACAGATACGCAGTATTTT | CATSTRAGGTDTQYF
- | TRBJ2-7 | TRBV6-1 | - | 15 | TGTGCCAGCAGTGATAGGAGGACGGCACGCTACGAGCAGTACTTC | CASSDRRTARYEQYF
- | TRBJ1-4 | TRBV5-1 | - | 16 | TGCGCCAGCAGCGCCTCCGCAGAGATTCATAATGAAAAACTGTTTTTT | CASSASAEIHNEKLFF
few | TRBJ2-6 | TRBV5-1 | TRBD1 | 18 | TGCGCCAGCAGCGGGGGGACAGGGCCTATCTCTGGGGCCAACGTCCTGACTTTC | CASSGGTGPISGANVLTF
- | TRBJ2-3 | TRBV7-9 | - | 15 | TGTGCCAGCAGCTTACGGTCACCTTTCACAGATACGCAGTATTTT | CASSLRSPFTDTQYF
- | TRBJ1-2 | TRBV4-1 | - | 13 | TGCGCCAGCAGCCAAGATAGCCTATATGGCTACACCTTC | CASSQDSLYGYTF
- | TRBJ2-3 | TRBV7-2 | TRBD2 | 15 | TGTGCCAGCAGCACGCGACTAGCTGAGTCAGATACGCAGTATTTT | CASSTRLAESDTQYF
- | TRBJ1-1 | TRBV19 | TRBD1 | 14 | TGTGCCAGTAGTAGAACAGGGGCTTACACTGAAGCTTTCTTT | CASSRTGAYTEAFF
- | TRBJ2-5 | TRBV7-6 | TRBD1 | 15 | TGTGCCAGCAGCTCGACCTGGGACAGCCAAGAGACCCAGTACTTC | CASSSTWDSQETQYF
- | TRBJ2-1 | TRBV30 | - | 15 | TGTGCCTGGAGTCCGGGCTTAAGCTCCTACAATGAGCAGTTCTTC | CAWSPGLSSYNEQFF
- | TRBJ1-1 | TRBV19 | - | 15 | TGTGCCAGTAGCAGACAGGCTCAAATGAACACTGAAGCTTTCTTT | CASSRQAQMNTEAFF
- | TRBJ1-1 | TRBV5-1 | - | 19 | TGCGCCAGCAGCTTGGTCGGGGTCCAGCCAAGGGCCTTGAACACTGAAGCTTTCTTT | CASSLVGVQPRALNTEAFF
- | TRBJ1-1 | TRBV4-1 | TRBD1 | 17 | TGCGCCAGCAGCCAAGATAGGCAGGGGGCTCAGAACACTGAAGCTTTCTTT | CASSQDRQGAQNTEAFF
- | TRBJ2-5 | TRBV4-1 | TRBD2 | 17 | TGCGCCAGCAGCCAAGGAAGCGGGGGGACGTCCAAAGAGACCCAGTACTTC | CASSQGSGGTSKETQYF
- | TRBJ2-2 | TRBV6-4 | - | 15 | TGTGCCAGCAGTGACTGGGCAGGGGCGGCCGGGGAGCTGTTTTTT | CASSDWAGAAGELFF